The 8 T cell receptor beta chains below come from one sample, sequenced in a study of blood T cell repertoires in COVID-19 (dated by TCRdb to the early 2020s). Libraries came from the immunoSEQ multiplex PCR assay. TCRdb obtained this table from immuneACCESS and retained in-frame rearrangements with V and J assigned. These tables miss some clones; where compared with another copy, unresolved V genes account for less than half of the shortfall, and the remainder is unexplained. The sample has 300,000 to 400,000 clones on record, roughly 87% of them singletons. The top ten constitute 1% of the sample. The sequenced sample was PBMCs or T cells enriched from blood (not recorded which). These receptors came from a woman aged 25 to 39 who had recovered from COVID-19.

In this sample, this clone turned up a few times. The gene calls are TRBV7-8 and TRBJ1-5, with D possibly matching TRBD1 (5 bases). This CDR3 spans 14 amino acids. The V gene lost 1 base and the J gene lost 6 bases, with 10 bases spanning the gap. Germline CDR1 and CDR2: SGHVS and FQNEAQ. As DNA, the CDR3 is TGTGCCAGCAGCTTAGAGGCAGGGATTCAGCCCCAGCATTTT. Protein product: CASSLEAGIQPQHF.

The chain has TRBV19 and TRBJ1-1; 7 nucleotides agree with TRBD1. The CDR3 extends over 14 amino acids. From germline, CDR1 is LNHDA and CDR2 SQIVND (reference sequence). The trim removed 7 bases at V and 0 bases at J, leaving 5 bases unmatched. This chain's CDR3 is CASKGQAMNTEAFF. The CDR3 nucleotides are TGTGCCAGTAAAGGACAGGCCATGAACACTGAAGCTTTCTTT.

This clone was recorded once. This chain joins TRBV7-2 and TRBJ2-3, with 7 nucleotides matching TRBD2. The CDR3 covers 16 residues. Germline V gene sequence: CDR1 SGHTA, CDR2 FQGNSA. Unmatched junction bases numbered 3, after V lost 0 bases and J lost 0 bases. The CDR3 protein is CASSLASGLSTDTQYF. The CDR3 region has the DNA TGTGCCAGCAGCTTAGCTAGCGGGCTTAGCACAGATACGCAGTATTTT.

The chain couples TRBV5-5 to TRBJ2-3, with 10 nucleotides matching TRBD1. Germline V gives CDR1 SGHKS, CDR2 YYEKEE (reference sequence). The CDR3 runs 14 residues. The V segment lost 4 bases and the J segment 6 bases; nucleotides outside the gene matches: 5. CDR3 sequence reads: CASSPGTGADTQYF. The CDR3 nucleotides are TGTGCCAGCAGCCCCGGGACAGGGGCGGATACGCAGTATTTT.

V is TRBV6-4 and J is TRBJ1-5; D perhaps matches TRBD1 (5 bases). Germline CDR1 reads MRHNA; CDR2 reads SNTAGT. The CDR3 covers 14 residues. V was pared by 4 bases and J by 5 bases, with 12 bases between. This CDR3 reads CASSGREGHQPQHF. In DNA form, the CDR3 reads TGTGCCAGCAGTGGCAGGGAAGGGCATCAGCCCCAGCATTTT.

This clone was observed a few times. The rearrangement links TRBV10-3 to TRBJ2-7; possibly TRBD1 for D (7 bases). Germline CDR1 ENHRY, CDR2 SYGVKD. This CDR3 is built from 12 residues. The germline V and J ends were trimmed by 9 bases and 7 bases, with 16 bases remaining between them. The CDR3 region has the DNA TGTGCCATAGGACAGGACTACGGGGAGCAGTACTTC. Its protein product is CAIGQDYGEQYF.

The chain carries TRBV5-5 and TRBJ2-7, with TRBD1 identical over 7 bases. In germline, CDR1 is SGHKS, CDR2 YYEKEE (reference sequence). Unmatched junction bases numbered 15, after V lost 1 base and J lost 2 bases. The CDR3 consists of 18 residues. For the CDR3, the DNA is TGTGCCAGCAGCTTGAGGGACAGCAGATTTTCCCAGGCCTACGAGCAGTACTTC. Encoded protein: CASSLRDSRFSQAYEQYF.

The chain uses TRBV19 and TRBJ2-7; D possibly corresponds to TRBD2 (5 bases). CDR1 and CDR2 (germline): LNHDA, SQIVND (reference sequence). This CDR3 spans 13 amino acids. V was trimmed by 1 base and J by 6 bases, leaving 10 bases between them. The CDR3 is CASSIGGPVEQYF. CDR3 DNA: TGTGCCAGTAGTATAGGAGGGCCGGTCGAGCAGTACTTC.